The clone carrying this T cell receptor beta chain was counted only a few times. Its antigen is currently unknown. This record belongs to a study of T cells in tumors after PD-1 blockade. Study information: Patients had no prior checkpoint blockade, systemic immunosuppressants, or anti-cancer therapy within 4 weeks. Daily vismodegib 150 mg continued in a subset of anti-PD-1-treated patients. On average, peripheral blood gave under 150,000 TCR templates and about 40,000 unique clonotypes. The study's findings and limits: Peripheral recruitment is suggested, as some novel exhausted tumor clones were in pre-treatment blood.

The table came from immunoSEQ multiplex PCR; TCRdb's copy has only in-frame clones and leaves some out. The table lists 60,000 or so clones, 80% of them singletons. CDR1 is LNHDA and CDR2 is SQIVND in the germline V gene (reference sequence). V was shortened by 3 bases and J by 2 bases, with 14 bases between the two germline ends. The CDR3 contains 16 residues. The source material was PBMCs, sampled before anti-PD-1 treatment. This sequence was found in a human donor with basal cell carcinoma. This chain uses TRBV19 with TRBJ1-5, with D possibly matching TRBD1 (5 bases). The CDR3 region has the DNA TGTGCCAGTAGTATTACTCAGGGCCTTGGCAATCAGCCCCAGCATTTT. Translating it yields CASSITQGLGNQPQHF.